This T cell receptor beta chain was captured by sequencing in a study of control samples from healthy donors and cancer patients (dated by TCRdb to between 2020 and 2021). Points on this clone: It has no known antigen specificity. Base qualities are not recorded, but no much larger clone differs from it by a single base.

The method behind the library was the immunoSEQ multiplex PCR assay. Entries here come from immuneACCESS through TCRdb and include only in-frame sequences with V and J called. Some clones fail to appear in such tables; in the studies checked, an unresolved V gene covers under half of the shortfall, and the cause of the remainder is unknown. This sample is represented by 200,000 to 250,000 clones; 85% to 95% of them were singletons. The ten top clones hold less than 1.6% of the sample. According to the germline V gene (reference sequence), CDR1 reads SEHNR and CDR2 reads FQNEAQ. V and J are truncated by 4 bases and 10 bases respectively, leaving an intervening sequence of 14 bases. The CDR3, cysteine through phenylalanine, is 14 amino acids long. The CDR3 DNA has 42 bases and is translated from base 1.

Material: blood. The receptor chain draws on TRBV7-9 and TRBJ1-6; a weak D assignment points to TRBD1 (5 bases agree). This receptor was obtained from a man aged 45-65 years in good health. For the CDR3, the sequence is CASSSDSGGSPLHF. The sequenced DNA is TGTGCCAGCAGCTCCGACTCTGGGGGGTCACCCCTCCACTTT.